A single T cell receptor (beta chain) is shown here with its context. Its matching antigen is unknown. Blood got drawn at baseline, again on cycle 4 day 1, and then on cycle 7 day 1. Data came from immunoSEQ multiplex PCR; TCRdb stores just in-frame clones and leaves some out. The sample has fewer than 70,000 clones; more than 65% are singletons. The data are from a study of OX40 agonist ivuxolimab in advanced cancers. Study-level information: The study enrolled dose-escalation patients with hepatocellular carcinoma, melanoma, renal cell or head and neck cancer. Enrollees could have had prior anti-PD-1, anti-PD-L1 or anti-CTLA-4 therapy, which about 42% had received. Study-wide results and limits: At doses 0.1 to 3.0 mg/kg, CD4+ and CD8+ clones expanded.

The source material was CD4+ or CD8+ T cells sorted from blood, sampled in a trial of the OX40 agonist ivuxolimab. This receptor was obtained from an adult with an advanced solid tumor such as melanoma, head and neck, liver or kidney cancer.

CDR3 in amino acids: CASSYVAGSDGDEQFF. The CDR3 DNA sequence: TGTGCCAGCAGCTATGTAGCGGGTTCAGATGGCGATGAGCAGTTCTTC. V is TRBV7-9 and J is TRBJ2-1, with 7 bases matching TRBD2. V shed 4 bases, J shed 8 bases, and the junction held 14 bases outside the gene matches. Germline CDR1 SEHNR, CDR2 FQNEAQ (reference sequence). The CDR3 contains 16 residues.